Below are 15 T cell receptor beta chains sequenced from a single sample in a study of T cell responses to AZD1222 COVID-19 vaccine. TCRdb keeps only in-frame clones here, not all; method: immunoSEQ multiplex PCR. The data show approximately 150,000 clones, roughly 88% seen once. Material: peripheral blood, obtained 28 days after the second AZD1222 dose. The receptors derive from an adult who received the AZD1222 COVID-19 vaccine.

The chain has TRBV2 and TRBJ1-3; tentatively, D is TRBD1 (5 bases). Per germline, CDR1 SNHLY and CDR2 FYNNEI. Between the trimmed V and J ends, which lost 6 bases and 0 bases, there was a span of 12 bases. CDR3 size: 15 residues. The CDR3, as DNA: TGTGCCAGCAGGCAAGACAGAACCTCTGGAAACACCATATATTTT. Translating it yields CASRQDRTSGNTIYF.

The CDR3 protein is CASSSQGGRGPRGYTF. The CDR3 nucleotides read TGTGCCAGCAGTTCCCAGGGGGGGCGTGGGCCTCGGGGCTACACCTTC. The chain combines TRBV27 with TRBJ1-2; 7 bases agree with TRBD1. The CDR3 is 16 residues long. V dropped 4 bases and J dropped 8; count of bases not matched to a gene: 16. Germline V gene lookup returns CDR1 MNHEY and CDR2 SMNVEV (reference sequence).

V is TRBV5-5 and J is TRBJ1-2; D is unresolved. Looked up from germline, CDR1 is SGHKS and CDR2 is YYEKEE (reference sequence). V lost 4 bases and J 0 bases, leaving 10 bases between the germline ends. The CDR3 covers 14 residues. The CDR3 loop is CASSRTGTNYGYTF. In DNA form, the CDR3 reads TGTGCCAGCAGCAGAACCGGAACTAACTATGGCTACACCTTC.

The chain is built from TRBV2 and TRBJ1-5, with no clear D. The CDR3 is 14 amino acids. CDR1 is SNHLY, CDR2 FYNNEI, per germline. V lost 6 bases and J lost 0, with 9 bases in between. The CDR3 region has the DNA TGTGCCAGCAGAGCGACGGTTAGCAATCAGCCCCAGCATTTT. It encodes CASRATVSNQPQHF.

A remark on this clone: The CDR3 ends on some other residue instead of the conserved phenylalanine or tryptophan, so this is likely a read error. Because the CDR3's place on the DNA is in doubt, the DNA is left out and the CDR3 is given as listed by TCRdb. The chain uses TRBV28 and TRBJ1-2; the table assigns TRBD1, which was not confirmed against the DNA. The CDR3 region is 12 residues in length, termini included. The germline V gene encodes CDR1 MDHEN and CDR2 SYDVKM. The CDR3 is CASSLEGQGISL.

This chain uses TRBV5-1 with TRBJ1-4; 9 bases are a match to TRBD1. The V gene end was trimmed by 5 bases and the J gene end by 8 bases; junction bases not matched to a gene: 10. The CDR3 loop spans 15 amino acids. Germline V gene sequence: CDR1 SGHRS, CDR2 YFSETQ. The CDR3 sequence: CASRSGTGNLEKLFF. DNA of the CDR3: TGCGCCAGCAGATCCGGGACAGGGAATTTAGAAAAACTGTTTTTT.

The rearrangement uses TRBV5-4 and TRBJ1-2, with D possibly matching TRBD1 (6 bases). V dropped 0 bases and J dropped 4 bases, with 10 bases sitting between them. The length of the CDR3 is 14 residues. Germline lookup yields CDR1 SGHNT and CDR2 YYREEE (reference sequence). In DNA form, the CDR3 reads TGTGCCAGCAGCTTGGAAGGGGGAATCTATGGCTACACCTTC. It specifies CASSLEGGIYGYTF. The whole variable domain, filled in from reference TRBV5-4 and TRBJ1-2, reads ETGVTQSPTHLIKTRGQQVTLRCSSQSGHNTVSWYQQALGQGPQFIFQYYREEENGRGNFPPRFSGLQFPNYSSELNVNALELDDSALYLCASSLEGGIYGYTFGSGTRLTVV.

The CDR3 reads CAISAPGTRTETQYF. In nucleotides, the CDR3 is TGTGCCATCAGTGCCCCCGGGACTAGGACGGAGACCCAGTACTTC. The rearrangement joins TRBV10-3 to TRBJ2-5; 8 nucleotides agree with TRBD2. J lost 5 bases, V lost 4 bases, and 9 bases had no gene match. The germline CDR1 and CDR2 sequences are ENHRY and SYGVKD. The CDR3 is 15 residues long.

This chain links TRBV18 with TRBJ1-6; TRBD1 matches at 9 bases. The CDR3 runs to 14 residues. From germline, CDR1 is KGHSH and CDR2 LQKENI. V shed 4 bases, J shed 7 bases, and the junction held 2 bases outside the gene matches. CDR3 residues: CASSLDRGNSPLHF. Written as DNA, the CDR3 is TGTGCCAGCTCACTGGACAGGGGAAATTCACCCCTCCACTTT.

The chain carries TRBV11-2 and TRBJ2-7, with 7 bases that match TRBD2. Germline V gives CDR1 SGHAT, CDR2 FQNNGV. Losses at the gene ends were 3 bases for V and 5 bases for J; bases not matched to a gene: 4. The CDR3 is 13 residues long. CDR3 sequence (DNA): TGTGCCAGCAGCTTCGGGGGGTCAGACGAGCAGTACTTC. Its translation is CASSFGGSDEQYF.

This chain links TRBV28 with TRBJ1-5; tentative D call: TRBD1 (6 bases). CDR1 is MDHEN and CDR2 is SYDVKM in the germline V gene. CDR3 size: 15 residues. V lost 6 bases to trimming and J lost 0 bases, with 12 bases between them. CDR3 residues: CASRGDNNSNQPQHF. The CDR3, as DNA: TGTGCCAGCAGGGGGGACAATAATAGCAATCAGCCCCAGCATTTT.

The genes are TRBV9 and TRBJ1-2, with D unclear. The CDR3 is made up of 11 amino acids. V was pared by 10 bases and J by 4 bases, with 11 bases between. CDR1 and CDR2 from the germline V gene are SGDLS and YYNGEE. The CDR3 reads CAFPGGYGYTF. In nucleotides, the CDR3 is TGTGCCTTCCCCGGTGGCTATGGCTACACCTTC.

The rearrangement uses TRBV19 and TRBJ2-7; D uncertain. CDR3 length: 13 amino acids. The germline CDR1 and CDR2 sequences are LNHDA and SQIVND (reference sequence). Trimming removed 4 bases at V and 3 bases at J, with 10 bases between. In nucleotides, the CDR3 is TGTGCCAGTAGTAAGGAGCTTGGCTACGAGCAGTACTTC. It specifies CASSKELGYEQYF.

This chain connects TRBV9 to TRBJ1-2, with a possible D match to TRBD1 (5 bases). Germline V lookup: CDR1 SGDLS, CDR2 YYNGEE. V lost 3 bases and J lost 0, with 18 bases in between. The CDR3 is 17 residues long. The CDR3 nucleotides read TGTGCCAGCAGCGCAAACATACCCGGGACTTCTAACTATGGCTACACCTTC. It is translated as CASSANIPGTSNYGYTF.

The rearrangement links TRBV9 to TRBJ2-7; 8 nucleotides line up with TRBD2. This CDR3 comprises 15 residues. CDR1 is SGDLS and CDR2 is YYNGEE in the germline V gene. The V gene end was trimmed by 4 bases and the J gene end by 3 bases; junction bases not matched to a gene: 9. The CDR3 coding sequence is TGTGCCAGCAGCCAACAGCTAGCGGGCGACTACGAGCAGTACTTC. Protein product: CASSQQLAGDYEQYF.